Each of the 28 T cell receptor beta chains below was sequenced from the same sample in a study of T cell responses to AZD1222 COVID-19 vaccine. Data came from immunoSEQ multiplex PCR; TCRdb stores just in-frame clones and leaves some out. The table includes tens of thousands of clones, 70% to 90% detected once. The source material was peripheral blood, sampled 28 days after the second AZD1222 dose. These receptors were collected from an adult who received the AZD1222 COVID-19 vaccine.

The CDR3 loop is CASSTRQTNTEAFF. Here the CDR3 DNA reads TGTGCCAGCTCAACCCGACAGACGAACACTGAAGCTTTCTTT. The chain carries TRBV18 and TRBJ1-1; D might be TRBD1 (5 bases). The germline gives CDR1 KGHSH, CDR2 LQKENI. The V gene lost 5 bases and the J gene lost 1 base, with 11 bases spanning the gap. The CDR3 length is 14 residues.

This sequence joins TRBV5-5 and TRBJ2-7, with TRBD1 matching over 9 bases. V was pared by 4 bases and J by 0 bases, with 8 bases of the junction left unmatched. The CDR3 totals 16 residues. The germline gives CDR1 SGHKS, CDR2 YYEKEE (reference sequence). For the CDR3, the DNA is TGTGCCAGCAGCCGTACGGGGACAGGGAGCTCCTACGAGCAGTACTTC. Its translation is CASSRTGTGSSYEQYF.

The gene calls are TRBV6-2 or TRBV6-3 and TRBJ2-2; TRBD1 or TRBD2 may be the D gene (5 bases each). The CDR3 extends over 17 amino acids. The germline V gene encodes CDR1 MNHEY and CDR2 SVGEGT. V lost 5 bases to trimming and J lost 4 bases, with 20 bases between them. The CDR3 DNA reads TGTGCCAGCAGTAAATCCAGGGACCGTCTCGGCACCGGGGAGCTGTTTTTT. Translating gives CASSKSRDRLGTGELFF.

CDR3 sequence (DNA): TGTGCCAGCAGTGACCTGGGCAGGGGACAAGAGACCCAGTACTTC. It is translated as CASSDLGRGQETQYF. The V gene is TRBV2, the J gene TRBJ2-5, with a possible D match to TRBD1 (6 bases). Per germline, CDR1 SNHLY and CDR2 FYNNEI. Trimming removed 3 bases at V and 2 bases at J, with 13 bases between. This CDR3 contains 15 residues.

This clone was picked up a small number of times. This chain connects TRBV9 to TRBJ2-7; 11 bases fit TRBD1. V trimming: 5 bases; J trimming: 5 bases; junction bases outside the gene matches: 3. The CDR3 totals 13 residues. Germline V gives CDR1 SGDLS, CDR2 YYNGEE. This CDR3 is CASRSDRGHEQYF. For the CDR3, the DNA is TGTGCCAGCAGATCGGACAGGGGGCACGAGCAGTACTTC.

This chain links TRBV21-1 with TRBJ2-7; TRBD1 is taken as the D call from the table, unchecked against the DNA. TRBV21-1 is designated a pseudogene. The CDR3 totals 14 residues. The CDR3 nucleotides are TGTGCCAGCAGCCCTCCCCAGGGGGTCCACGAGCAGTACTTC. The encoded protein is CASSPPQGVHEQYF.

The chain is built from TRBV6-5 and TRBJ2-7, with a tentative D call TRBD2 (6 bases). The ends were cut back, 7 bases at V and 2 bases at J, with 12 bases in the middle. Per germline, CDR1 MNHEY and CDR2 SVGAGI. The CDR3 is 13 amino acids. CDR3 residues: CASKGRGPYEQYF. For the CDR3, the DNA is TGTGCCAGCAAGGGGCGGGGCCCCTACGAGCAGTACTTC.

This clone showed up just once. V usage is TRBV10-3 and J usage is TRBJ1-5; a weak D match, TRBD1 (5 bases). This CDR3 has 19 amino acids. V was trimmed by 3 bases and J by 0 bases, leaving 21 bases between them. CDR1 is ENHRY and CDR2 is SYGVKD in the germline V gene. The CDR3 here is CAISDPDTLGGDSNQPQHF. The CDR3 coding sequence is TGTGCCATCAGTGATCCCGACACCCTGGGGGGGGATAGCAATCAGCCCCAGCATTTT.

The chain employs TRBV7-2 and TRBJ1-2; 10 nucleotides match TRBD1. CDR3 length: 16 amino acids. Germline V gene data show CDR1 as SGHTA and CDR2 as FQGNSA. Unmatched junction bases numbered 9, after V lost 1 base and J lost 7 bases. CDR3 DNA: TGTGCCAGCAGCTTAGTCGGACAGGGGGGCAGTGGTGGCTACACCTTC. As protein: CASSLVGQGGSGGYTF.

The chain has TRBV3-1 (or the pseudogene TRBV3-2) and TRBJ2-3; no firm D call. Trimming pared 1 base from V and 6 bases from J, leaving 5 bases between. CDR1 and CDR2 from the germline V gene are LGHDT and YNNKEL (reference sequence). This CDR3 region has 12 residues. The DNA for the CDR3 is TGTGCCAGCAGCCAAGTAGTGGATACGCAGTATTTT. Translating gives CASSQVVDTQYF.

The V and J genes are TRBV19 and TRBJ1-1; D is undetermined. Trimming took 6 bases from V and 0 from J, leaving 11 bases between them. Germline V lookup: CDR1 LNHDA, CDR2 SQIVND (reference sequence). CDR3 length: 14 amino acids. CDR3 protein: CASSLGGVNTEAFF. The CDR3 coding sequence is TGTGCCAGTAGCCTCGGTGGGGTGAACACTGAAGCTTTCTTT. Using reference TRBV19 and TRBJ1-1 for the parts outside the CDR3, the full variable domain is DGGITQSPKYLFRKEGQNVTLSCEQNLNHDAMYWYRQDPGQGLRLIYYSQIVNDFQKGDIAEGYSVSREKKESFPLTVTSAQKNPTAFYLCASSLGGVNTEAFFGQGTRLTVV.

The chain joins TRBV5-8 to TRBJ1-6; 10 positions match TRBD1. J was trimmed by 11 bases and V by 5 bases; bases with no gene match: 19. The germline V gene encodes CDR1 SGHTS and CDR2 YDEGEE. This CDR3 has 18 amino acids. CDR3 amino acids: CASRTYLWGQGSGPPLHF. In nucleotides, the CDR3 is TGTGCCAGCAGGACGTACTTGTGGGGACAGGGGTCAGGACCACCCCTCCACTTT.

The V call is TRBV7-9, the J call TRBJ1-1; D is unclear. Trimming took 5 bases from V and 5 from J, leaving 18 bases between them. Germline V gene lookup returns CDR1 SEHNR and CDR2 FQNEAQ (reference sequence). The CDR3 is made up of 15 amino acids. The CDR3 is CASSGSSGLGTEAFF. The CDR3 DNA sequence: TGTGCCAGCAGCGGATCAAGTGGGCTAGGGACTGAAGCTTTCTTT.

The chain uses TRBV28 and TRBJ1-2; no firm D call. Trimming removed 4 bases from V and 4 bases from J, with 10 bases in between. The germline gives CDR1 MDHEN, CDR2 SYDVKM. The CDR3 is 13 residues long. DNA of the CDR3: TGTGCCAGCAGTTCAAGGAATGCCTATGGCTACACCTTC. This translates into CASSSRNAYGYTF.

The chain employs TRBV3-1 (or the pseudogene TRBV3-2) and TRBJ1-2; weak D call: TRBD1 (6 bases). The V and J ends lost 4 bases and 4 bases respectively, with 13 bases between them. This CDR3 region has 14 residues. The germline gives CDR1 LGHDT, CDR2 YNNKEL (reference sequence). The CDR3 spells CASSPRRGAYGYTF. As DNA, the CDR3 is TGTGCCAGCAGCCCTCGGCGGGGGGCCTATGGCTACACCTTC.

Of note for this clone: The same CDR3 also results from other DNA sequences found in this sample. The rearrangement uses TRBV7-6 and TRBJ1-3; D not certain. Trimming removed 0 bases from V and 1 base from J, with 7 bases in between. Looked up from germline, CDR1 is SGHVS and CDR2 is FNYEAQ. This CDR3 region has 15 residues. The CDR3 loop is CASSLAEGSGNTIYF. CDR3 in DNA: TGTGCCAGCAGCTTAGCGGAGGGATCTGGAAACACCATATATTTT.

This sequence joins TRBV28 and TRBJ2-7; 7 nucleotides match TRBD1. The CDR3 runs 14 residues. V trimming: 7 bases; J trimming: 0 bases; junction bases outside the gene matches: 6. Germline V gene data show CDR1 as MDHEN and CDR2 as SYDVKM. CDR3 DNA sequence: TGTGCCAGCACCCGTGGGACAGCCTCCTACGAGCAGTACTTC. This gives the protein CASTRGTASYEQYF.

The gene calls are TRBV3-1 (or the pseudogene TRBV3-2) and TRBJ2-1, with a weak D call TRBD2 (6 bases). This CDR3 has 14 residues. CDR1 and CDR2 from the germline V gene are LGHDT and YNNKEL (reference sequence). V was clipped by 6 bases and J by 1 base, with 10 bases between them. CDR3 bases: TGTGCCAGCAGTGGGGGGTTGTCCTACAATGAGCAGTTCTTC. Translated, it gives CASSGGLSYNEQFF.

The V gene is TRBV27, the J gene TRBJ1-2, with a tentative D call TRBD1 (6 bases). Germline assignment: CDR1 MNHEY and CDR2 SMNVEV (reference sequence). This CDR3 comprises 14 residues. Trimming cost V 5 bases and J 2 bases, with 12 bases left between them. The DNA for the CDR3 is TGTGCCAGCAGTCCTCGGGGACACAACTATGGCTACACCTTC. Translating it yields CASSPRGHNYGYTF.

The CDR3 DNA is TGTGCCAGCAGTCCACAATTAGCGGGGGGTGCGGCCCAGTACTTC. Its protein product is CASSPQLAGGAAQYF. The chain has TRBV28 and TRBJ2-5, with 10 bases identical to TRBD2. Per germline, CDR1 MDHEN and CDR2 SYDVKM. After removal of 5 bases from V and 9 bases from J, the junction contained 12 bases not matched to a gene. The CDR3 covers 15 residues.

This chain's CDR3 is CASSWGPSRNEQFF. DNA of the CDR3: TGTGCCAGCAGCTGGGGACCTTCTAGGAATGAGCAGTTCTTC. The chain combines TRBV7-3 with TRBJ2-1, with D possibly called TRBD1 or TRBD2 (5 bases each). Looked up from germline, CDR1 is SGHTA and CDR2 is FQGTGA. The V end was cut by 4 bases, the J end by 7 bases, with 14 bases between. CDR3 length: 14 amino acids.

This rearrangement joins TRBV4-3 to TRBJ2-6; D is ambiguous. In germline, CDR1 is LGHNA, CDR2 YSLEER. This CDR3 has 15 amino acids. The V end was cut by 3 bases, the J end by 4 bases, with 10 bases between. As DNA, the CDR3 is TGCGCCAGCAGCCAGACCCTTCTGGGGGCCAACGTCCTGACTTTC. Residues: CASSQTLLGANVLTF.

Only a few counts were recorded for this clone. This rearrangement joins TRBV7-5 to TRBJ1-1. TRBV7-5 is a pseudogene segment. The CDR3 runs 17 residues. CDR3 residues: CVRSPGRPRLMNTEAFF. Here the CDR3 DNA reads TGTGTCAGAAGCCCGGGTCGTCCCAGATTGATGAACACTGAAGCTTTCTTT.

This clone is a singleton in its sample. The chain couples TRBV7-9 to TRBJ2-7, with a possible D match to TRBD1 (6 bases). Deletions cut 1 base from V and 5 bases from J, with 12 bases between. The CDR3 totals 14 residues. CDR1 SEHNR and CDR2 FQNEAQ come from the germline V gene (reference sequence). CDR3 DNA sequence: TGTGCCAGCAGCTTAGGAGACAGGCCCCACGAGCAGTACTTC. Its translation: CASSLGDRPHEQYF.

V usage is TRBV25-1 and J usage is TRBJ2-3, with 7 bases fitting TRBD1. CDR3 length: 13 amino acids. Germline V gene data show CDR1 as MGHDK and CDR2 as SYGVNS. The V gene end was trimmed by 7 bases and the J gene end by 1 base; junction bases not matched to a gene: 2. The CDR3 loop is CASIGQGTDTQYF. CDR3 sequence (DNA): TGTGCCAGCATCGGACAGGGCACAGATACGCAGTATTTT.

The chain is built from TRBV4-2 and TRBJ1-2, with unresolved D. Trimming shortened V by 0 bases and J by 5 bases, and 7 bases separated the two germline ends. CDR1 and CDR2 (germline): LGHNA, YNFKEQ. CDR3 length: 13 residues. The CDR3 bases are TGTGCCAGCAGCCAAGATCCGGATTATGGCTACACCTTC. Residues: CASSQDPDYGYTF.

The CDR3: CASSPKRLWGNTEAFF. In nucleotides, the CDR3 is TGTGCCAGCAGCCCCAAGCGCCTCTGGGGGAATACTGAAGCTTTCTTT. The rearrangement joins TRBV27 to TRBJ1-1; a weak D match, TRBD1 (5 bases). V dropped 6 bases and J dropped 5 bases, with 22 bases sitting between them. CDR3 length: 16 amino acids. Germline loops: CDR1 MNHEY, CDR2 SMNVEV (reference sequence).

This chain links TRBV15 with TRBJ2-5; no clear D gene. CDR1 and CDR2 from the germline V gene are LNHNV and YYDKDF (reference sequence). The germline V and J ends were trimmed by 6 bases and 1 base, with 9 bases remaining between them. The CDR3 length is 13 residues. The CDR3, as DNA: TGTGCCACCAGGCTAGATGTCCAAGAGACCCAGTACTTC. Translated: CATRLDVQETQYF.